The clone carrying this T cell receptor (beta chain) was found a few times. Its antigen is unidentified. The CDR3 covers 13 residues. V lost 4 bases and J lost 7, with 11 bases in between. In germline, CDR1 is GTSNPN, CDR2 SVGIG (reference sequence). Here immunoSEQ multiplex PCR was the method, and the copy in TCRdb shows in-frame clones only, minus some. Among about 83,000 clones listed, around 84% were seen once. These data come from a study of OX40 agonist ivuxolimab in advanced cancers. Study information: Allowance was made for prior anti-PD-1, anti-PD-L1 or anti-CTLA-4 therapy, and 35% to 40% had some. Study-wide results and limits: The study observed clonal expansion of CD4+ and CD8+ blood T cells by week 6 at 0.1 to 3.0 mg/kg.

This sample comprised CD4+ or CD8+ T cells sorted from blood, obtained in a trial of the OX40 agonist ivuxolimab. The V gene is TRBV30, the J gene TRBJ1-6; tentative D call: TRBD1 (6 bases). This sequence was found in an adult with an advanced solid tumor such as melanoma, head and neck, liver or kidney cancer. In DNA, the CDR3 is TGTGCCTGGACGACGGACAGCAATTCACCCCTCCACTTT. Its translation is CAWTTDSNSPLHF.